The 6 T cell receptor beta chains listed next were all sequenced from one sample in a study of blood T cell repertoires in COVID-19 (dated by TCRdb to the early 2020s). Receptors were amplified or captured by the immunoSEQ multiplex PCR assay. In TCRdb, the immuneACCESS table is reduced to in-frame sequences with V and J assigned. These tables do not hold every clone; where another copy was compared, an unresolved V gene accounts for under half, and the others remain unexplained. This sample gives 55,000 to 70,000 clones in total; roughly 80% of them show up just once. Under 30% of the sample lies in the top ten. Material: peripheral blood. These receptors all come from a human donor in a cohort sampled during active COVID-19.

This rearrangement joins TRBV5-4 to TRBJ2-1; 7 bases line up with TRBD2. The length of the CDR3 is 15 residues. Germline V gene lookup returns CDR1 SGHNT and CDR2 YYREEE (reference sequence). Trimming cost V 7 bases and J 9 bases; bases outside gene matches: 16. As DNA, the CDR3 is TGTGCCAGCTCCAGGGAGGGGCTGCGATCAGGTGAGCAGTTCTTC. This sequence encodes CASSREGLRSGEQFF.

The chain combines TRBV2 with TRBJ1-6, with no clear D. The V end lost 6 bases, the J end lost 7 bases, and 13 bases lay between the germline ends. Germline V lookup: CDR1 SNHLY, CDR2 FYNNEI. The CDR3 consists of 14 residues. Here the CDR3 reads CASSRRGTNSPLHF. In DNA, the CDR3 is TGTGCCAGCAGCCGACGGGGAACCAATTCACCCCTCCACTTT.

This clone appeared a few times. The V call is TRBV6-2 or TRBV6-3, the J call TRBJ1-1; 8 bases line up with TRBD1. The CDR3 extends over 13 amino acids. V shed 2 bases and J 8 bases; nucleotides not matched to a gene: 4. Germline V gene data show CDR1 as MNHEY and CDR2 as SVGEGT. The CDR3 nucleotides are TGTGCCAGCAGTTACCTTGCAGGGGGCGAAGCTTTCTTT. The encoded protein is CASSYLAGGEAFF.

The V gene is TRBV21-1, the J gene TRBJ2-2; TRBD2 was called by the table and not checked on the DNA. TRBV21-1 is a known pseudogene. The CDR3 has 17 residues. CDR3 sequence (DNA): TGTGCCAGCAGCAAAGTGAAAGGAGGGTGGGACACCGGGGAGCTGTTTTTT. Amino acid sequence: CASSKVKGGWDTGELFF.

CDR3 bases: TGTGCCAGCAGCTTATCCGGTTCGTATGGCTACACCTTC. Translated, it gives CASSLSGSYGYTF. This chain uses TRBV7-9 with TRBJ1-2; D not resolved. In germline, CDR1 is SEHNR, CDR2 FQNEAQ (reference sequence). This CDR3 has 13 residues. Between the trimmed V and J ends, which lost 2 bases and 5 bases, there was a span of 9 bases.

CDR3 region: CASSSGQGSLGYGYTF. The DNA of the CDR3 is TGTGCCAGCTCTTCTGGACAGGGGAGTTTAGGGTATGGCTACACCTTC. The V gene is TRBV18, the J gene TRBJ1-2; the match to TRBD1 covers 9 bases. The ends lost 6 bases at V and 5 bases at J; junction bases unmatched: 13. CDR3 length equals 16 residues. Germline V gene lookup returns CDR1 KGHSH and CDR2 LQKENI.